This T cell receptor beta chain was documented in a study of T cells after yellow fever vaccination. Study-wide context: Fractions containing few cells were prepared with SMART-Seq v4 Ultra Low Input.

Overall study findings and caveats: Reappearing after the booster were most of the clones from primary vaccination (96% CD4, approximately 89% CD8).

Per the germline V gene, CDR1 is KGHDR and CDR2 is SFDVKD. This CDR3 is built from 17 residues. With 0 bases clipped from V and 4 bases from J, the junction kept 7 bases outside the gene matches. A universal primer site and UMIs were added as TCR cDNA was made by 5'RACE template switching. TCRdb used MiXCR to reprocess the 5' RACE reads, holding one entry per CDR3 protein. Among hundreds of thousands of distinct CDR3 sequences listed, 8% to 10% were seen once. This clonotype showed up just a few times. Its matching antigen is unknown. This TCR derives from a man younger than 30 who received the YFV17D yellow fever vaccine. Specimen: PBMCs, collected on the day of the first yellow fever vaccination. V and J are TRBV24-1 and TRBJ2-3; 9 bases map to TRBD2. This CDR3 is CATSDLPSAGGSDTQYF. CDR3 nucleotide sequence: TGTGCCACCAGTGATTTGCCCTCAGCGGGGGGTTCAGATACGCAGTATTTT.